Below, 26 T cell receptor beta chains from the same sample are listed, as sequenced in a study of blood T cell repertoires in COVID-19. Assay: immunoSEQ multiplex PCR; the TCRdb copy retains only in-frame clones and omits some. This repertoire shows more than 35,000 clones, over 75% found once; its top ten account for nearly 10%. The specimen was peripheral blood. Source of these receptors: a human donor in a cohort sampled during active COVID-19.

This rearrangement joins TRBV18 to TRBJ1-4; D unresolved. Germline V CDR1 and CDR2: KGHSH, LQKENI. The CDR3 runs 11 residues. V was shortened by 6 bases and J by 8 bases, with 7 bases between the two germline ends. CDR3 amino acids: CASSPGEKLFF. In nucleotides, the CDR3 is TGTGCCAGCTCCCCGGGGGAAAAACTGTTTTTT.

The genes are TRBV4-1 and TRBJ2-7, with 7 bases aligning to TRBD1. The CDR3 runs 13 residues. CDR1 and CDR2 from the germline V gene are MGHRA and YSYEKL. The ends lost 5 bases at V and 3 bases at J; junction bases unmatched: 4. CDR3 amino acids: CASSARDSYEQYF. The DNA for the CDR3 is TGCGCCAGCAGCGCGAGGGACAGCTACGAGCAGTACTTC.

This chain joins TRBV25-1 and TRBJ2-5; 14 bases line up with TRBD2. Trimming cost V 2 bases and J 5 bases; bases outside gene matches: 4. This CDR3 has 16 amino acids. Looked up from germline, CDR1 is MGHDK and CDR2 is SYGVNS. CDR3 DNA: TGTGCCAGCAGTGAAGGACTAGCGGGGGGATATGAGACCCAGTACTTC. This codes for CASSEGLAGGYETQYF.

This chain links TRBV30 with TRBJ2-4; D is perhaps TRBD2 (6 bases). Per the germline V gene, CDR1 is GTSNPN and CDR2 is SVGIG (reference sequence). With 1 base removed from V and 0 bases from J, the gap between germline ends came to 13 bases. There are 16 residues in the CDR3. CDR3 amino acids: CAWSGGLLLAKNIQYF. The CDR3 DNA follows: TGTGCCTGGAGTGGGGGACTCTTATTAGCCAAAAACATTCAGTACTTC.

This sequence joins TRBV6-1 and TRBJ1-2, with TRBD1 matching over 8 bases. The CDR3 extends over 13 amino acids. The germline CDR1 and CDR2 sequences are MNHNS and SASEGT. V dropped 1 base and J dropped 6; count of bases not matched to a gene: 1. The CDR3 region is CASSEETGDGYTF. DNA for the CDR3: TGTGCCAGCAGTGAAGAGACAGGGGATGGCTACACCTTC.

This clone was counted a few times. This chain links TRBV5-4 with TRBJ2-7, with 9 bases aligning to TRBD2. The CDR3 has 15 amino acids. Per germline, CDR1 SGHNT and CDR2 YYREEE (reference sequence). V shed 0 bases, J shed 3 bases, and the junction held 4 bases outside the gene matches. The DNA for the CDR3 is TGTGCCAGCAGCTTGGGGGAGACTAGCGGCTACGAGCAGTACTTC. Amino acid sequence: CASSLGETSGYEQYF.

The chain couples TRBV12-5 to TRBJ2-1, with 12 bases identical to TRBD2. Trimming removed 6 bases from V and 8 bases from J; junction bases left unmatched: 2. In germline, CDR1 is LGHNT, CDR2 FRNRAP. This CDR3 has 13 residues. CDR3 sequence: CASGLAGGDEQFF. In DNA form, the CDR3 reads TGTGCTAGTGGGCTAGCGGGAGGGGATGAGCAGTTCTTC.

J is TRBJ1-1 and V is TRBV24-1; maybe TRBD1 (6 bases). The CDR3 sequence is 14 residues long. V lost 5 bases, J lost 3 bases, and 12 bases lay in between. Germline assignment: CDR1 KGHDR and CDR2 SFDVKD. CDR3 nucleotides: TGTGCCACCAGTGGTGGGGGGGCGGACACTGAAGCTTTCTTT. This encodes CATSGGGADTEAFF.

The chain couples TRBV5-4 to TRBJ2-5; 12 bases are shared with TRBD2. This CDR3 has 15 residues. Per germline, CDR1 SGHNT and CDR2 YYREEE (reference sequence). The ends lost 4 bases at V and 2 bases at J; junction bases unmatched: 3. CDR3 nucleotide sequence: TGTGCCAGCAGCCGACTAGCGGGAGTACAAGAGACCCAGTACTTC. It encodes CASSRLAGVQETQYF. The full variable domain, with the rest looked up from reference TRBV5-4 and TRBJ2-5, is ETGVTQSPTHLIKTRGQQVTLRCSSQSGHNTVSWYQQALGQGPQFIFQYYREEENGRGNFPPRFSGLQFPNYSSELNVNALELDDSALYLCASSRLAGVQETQYFGPGTRLLVL.

This CDR3 is CATSDNSIGIDNEQFF. In DNA form, the CDR3 reads TGTGCCACCAGTGACAACAGTATTGGTATCGACAATGAGCAGTTCTTC. V is TRBV24-1 and J is TRBJ2-1; D gene uncertain. The CDR3 totals 16 residues. Between the trimmed V and J ends, which lost 4 bases and 5 bases, there was a span of 17 bases. The germline V gene has CDR1 KGHDR and CDR2 SFDVKD.

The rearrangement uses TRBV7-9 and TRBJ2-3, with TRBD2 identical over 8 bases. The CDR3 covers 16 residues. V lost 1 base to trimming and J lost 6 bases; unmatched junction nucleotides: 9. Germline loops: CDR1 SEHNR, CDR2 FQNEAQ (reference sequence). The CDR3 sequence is CASSLGPAGVQDTQYF. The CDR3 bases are TGTGCCAGCAGCTTAGGCCCAGCGGGGGTGCAGGATACGCAGTATTTT.

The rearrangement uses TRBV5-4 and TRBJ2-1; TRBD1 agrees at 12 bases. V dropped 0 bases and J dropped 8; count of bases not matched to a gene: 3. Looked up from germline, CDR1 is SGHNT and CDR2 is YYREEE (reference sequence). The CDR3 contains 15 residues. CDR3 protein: CASSLVRDRGHEQFF. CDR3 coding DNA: TGTGCCAGCAGCTTGGTAAGGGACAGGGGGCATGAGCAGTTCTTC. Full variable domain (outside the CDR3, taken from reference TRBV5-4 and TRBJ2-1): ETGVTQSPTHLIKTRGQQVTLRCSSQSGHNTVSWYQQALGQGPQFIFQYYREEENGRGNFPPRFSGLQFPNYSSELNVNALELDDSALYLCASSLVRDRGHEQFFGPGTRLTVL.

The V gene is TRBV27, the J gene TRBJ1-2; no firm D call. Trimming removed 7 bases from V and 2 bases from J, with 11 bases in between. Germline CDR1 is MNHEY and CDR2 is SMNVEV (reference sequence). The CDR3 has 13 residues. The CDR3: CASKMGLNYGYTF. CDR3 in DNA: TGTGCCAGCAAGATGGGCCTAAACTATGGCTACACCTTC.

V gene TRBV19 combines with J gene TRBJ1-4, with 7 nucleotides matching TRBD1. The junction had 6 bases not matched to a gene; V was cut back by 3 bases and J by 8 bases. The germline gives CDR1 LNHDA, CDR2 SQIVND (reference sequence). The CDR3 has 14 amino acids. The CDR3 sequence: CASSIVGRGEKLFF. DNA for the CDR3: TGTGCCAGTAGTATCGTCGGCAGGGGGGAAAAACTGTTTTTT. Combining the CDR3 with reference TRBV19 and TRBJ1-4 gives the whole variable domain DGGITQSPKYLFRKEGQNVTLSCEQNLNHDAMYWYRQDPGQGLRLIYYSQIVNDFQKGDIAEGYSVSREKKESFPLTVTSAQKNPTAFYLCASSIVGRGEKLFFGSGTQLSVL.

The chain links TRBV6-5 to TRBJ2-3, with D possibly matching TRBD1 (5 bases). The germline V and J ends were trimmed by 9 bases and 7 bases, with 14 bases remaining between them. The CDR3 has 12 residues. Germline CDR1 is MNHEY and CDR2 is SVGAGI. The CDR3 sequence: CASGADANTQYF. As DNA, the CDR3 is TGTGCCAGTGGGGCCGATGCAAATACGCAGTATTTT.

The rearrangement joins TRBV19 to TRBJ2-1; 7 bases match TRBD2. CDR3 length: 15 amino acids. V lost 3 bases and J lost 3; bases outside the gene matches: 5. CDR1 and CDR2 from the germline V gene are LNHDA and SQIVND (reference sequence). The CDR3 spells CASSIGGGDYNEQFF. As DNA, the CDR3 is TGTGCCAGTAGTATTGGTGGGGGGGACTACAATGAGCAGTTCTTC.

The CDR3 here is CASSPGVADYGYTF. The CDR3 coding sequence is TGTGCCAGCAGCCCCGGGGTGGCCGACTATGGCTACACCTTC. This chain uses TRBV5-4 with TRBJ1-2; D ambiguous. The length of the CDR3 is 14 residues. V lost 4 bases, J lost 3 bases, and 13 bases lay in between. CDR1 SGHNT and CDR2 YYREEE come from the germline V gene (reference sequence).

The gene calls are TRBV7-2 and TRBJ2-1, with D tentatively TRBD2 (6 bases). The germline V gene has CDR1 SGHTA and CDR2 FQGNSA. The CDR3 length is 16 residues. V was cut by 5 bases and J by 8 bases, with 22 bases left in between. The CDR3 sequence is CASSREGRAGIYEQFF. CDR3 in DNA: TGTGCCAGCAGCCGTGAAGGAAGGGCGGGGATCTATGAGCAGTTCTTC.

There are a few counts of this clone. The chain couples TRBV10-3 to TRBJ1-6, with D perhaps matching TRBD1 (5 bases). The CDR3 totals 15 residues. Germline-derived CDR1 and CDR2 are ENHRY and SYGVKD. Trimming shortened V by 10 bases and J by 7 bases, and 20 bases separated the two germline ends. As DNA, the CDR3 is TGTGCCAGCCGGTTCGATGGGGGAGGGAATTCACCCCTCCACTTT. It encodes CASRFDGGGNSPLHF.

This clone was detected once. The CDR3: CASSQALAGGTDTQYF. DNA for the CDR3: TGTGCCAGCAGCCAAGCTCTAGCGGGGGGCACAGATACGCAGTATTTT. The chain combines TRBV3-1 (or the pseudogene TRBV3-2) with TRBJ2-3, with 10 nucleotides matching TRBD2. The germline V gene has CDR1 LGHDT and CDR2 YNNKEL (reference sequence). This CDR3 has 16 amino acids. The ends lost 1 base at V and 1 base at J; junction bases unmatched: 2.

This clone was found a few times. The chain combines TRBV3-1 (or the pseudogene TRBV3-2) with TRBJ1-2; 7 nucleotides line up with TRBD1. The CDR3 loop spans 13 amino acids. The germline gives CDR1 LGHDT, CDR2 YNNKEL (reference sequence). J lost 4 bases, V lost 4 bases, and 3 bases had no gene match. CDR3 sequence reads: CASSPGGTYGYTF. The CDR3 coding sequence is TGTGCCAGCAGCCCAGGGGGTACCTATGGCTACACCTTC.

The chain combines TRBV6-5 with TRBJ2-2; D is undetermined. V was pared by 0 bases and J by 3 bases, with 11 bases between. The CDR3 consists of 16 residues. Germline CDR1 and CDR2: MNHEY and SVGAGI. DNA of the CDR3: TGTGCCAGCAGTTACTCGGGTGGAGAGTACACCGGGGAGCTGTTTTTT. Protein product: CASSYSGGEYTGELFF.

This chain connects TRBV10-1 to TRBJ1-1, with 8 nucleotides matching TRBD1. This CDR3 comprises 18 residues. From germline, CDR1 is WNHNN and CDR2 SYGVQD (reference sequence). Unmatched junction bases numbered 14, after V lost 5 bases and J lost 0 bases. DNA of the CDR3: TGCGCCAGCAGTTCGCGGACAGGGAAGGTAGGGATGAACACTGAAGCTTTCTTT. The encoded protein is CASSSRTGKVGMNTEAFF.

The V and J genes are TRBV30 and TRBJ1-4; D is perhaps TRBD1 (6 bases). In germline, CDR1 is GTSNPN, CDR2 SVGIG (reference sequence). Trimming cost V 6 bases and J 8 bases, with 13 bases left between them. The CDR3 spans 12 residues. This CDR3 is CACTGITEKLFF. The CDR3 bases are TGTGCCTGTACAGGGATCACGGAAAAACTGTTTTTT.

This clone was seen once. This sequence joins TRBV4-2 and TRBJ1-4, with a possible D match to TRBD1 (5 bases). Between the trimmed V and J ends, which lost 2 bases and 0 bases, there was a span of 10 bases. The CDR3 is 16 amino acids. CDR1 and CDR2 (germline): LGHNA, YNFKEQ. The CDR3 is CASSQSYRSTNEKLFF. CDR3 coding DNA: TGTGCCAGCAGCCAATCTTACAGGTCAACTAATGAAAAACTGTTTTTT.

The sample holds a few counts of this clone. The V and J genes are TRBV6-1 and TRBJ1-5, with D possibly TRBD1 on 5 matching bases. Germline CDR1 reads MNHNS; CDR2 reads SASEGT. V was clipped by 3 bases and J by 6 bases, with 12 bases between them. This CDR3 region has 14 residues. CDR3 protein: CASSEGGGPQPQHF. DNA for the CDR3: TGTGCCAGCAGTGAGGGGGGTGGGCCTCAGCCCCAGCATTTT.